Detailed here is one TCR beta chain. Its antigen is undetermined. PCR involved 60 Vbeta and 13 Jbeta primers. Measured with immunoSEQ multiplex PCR; TCRdb has only the in-frame clones, and not every one. The data contain about 120,000 clones, 75% of them seen just once; the ten biggest clones take up less than 3.5%. The sample belongs to a study of cytomegalovirus exposure and HLA in healthy donors. The CDR3 spans 16 residues. The junction had 7 bases not matched to a gene; V was cut back by 2 bases and J by 6 bases. In germline, CDR1 is LGHNT, CDR2 FRNRAP. The study's findings and limits: Some V segments, including TRBV6-2 and TRBV6-3, were excluded as indistinguishable. Altogether, around 160 TCR beta chains were recorded as cytomegalovirus-associated. Several of the most significant clusters appeared linked to common viral pathogens, based on a later analysis. Presence/absence analyses assumed roughly uniform sequencing depth across donors.

Sequencing used PBMCs. V and J are TRBV12-5 and TRBJ2-1; TRBD2 matches at 10 bases. This TCR was sampled from a woman aged 40-49 years in good health and CMV-seropositive. The CDR3 DNA follows: TGTGCTAGTGGTTTGAGGTTAGCGGGAGGTTCCAATGAGCAGTTCTTC. The encoded protein is CASGLRLAGGSNEQFF.